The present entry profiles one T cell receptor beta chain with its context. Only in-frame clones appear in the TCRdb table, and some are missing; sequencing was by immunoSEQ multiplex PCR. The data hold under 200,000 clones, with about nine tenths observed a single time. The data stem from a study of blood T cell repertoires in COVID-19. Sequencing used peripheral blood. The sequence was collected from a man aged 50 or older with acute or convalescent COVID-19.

The DNA of the CDR3 is TGTGCCATCAGTGAGAGGGGCGGGAGCGAAAAACTGTTTTTT. Protein: CAISERGGSEKLFF. This chain uses TRBV10-3 with TRBJ1-4; TRBD1 might be the D (5 bases). With 2 bases removed from V and 8 bases from J, the gap between germline ends came to 12 bases. The CDR3 sequence is 14 residues long. Germline CDR1 ENHRY, CDR2 SYGVKD.